Each of the 30 T cell receptor beta chains below was sequenced from the same sample in a study of cytomegalovirus exposure and HLA in healthy donors. Primers: 60 Vbeta forward and 13 Jbeta reverse. Measured with immunoSEQ multiplex PCR; TCRdb has only the in-frame clones, and not every one. The repertoire includes some 130,000 clones, roughly 82% of them detected once, and over 9% sits in the top ten. The sequencing input was PBMCs. The receptor source for this set is a male donor in good health and CMV-seropositive.

The chain employs TRBV18 and TRBJ2-7, with TRBD1 matching over 8 bases. The V and J ends lost 4 bases and 3 bases, in that order; junction bases with no gene match: 5. CDR1 KGHSH and CDR2 LQKENI come from the germline V gene. This CDR3 contains 14 residues. This CDR3 reads CASSLTGEVYEQYF. CDR3 nucleotides: TGTGCCAGCTCACTGACAGGGGAAGTCTACGAGCAGTACTTC.

The chain is built from TRBV7-2 and TRBJ1-2, with TRBD1 matching 7 bases. There are 14 residues in the CDR3. Unmatched junction bases numbered 5, after V lost 3 bases and J lost 4 bases. In germline, CDR1 is SGHTA, CDR2 FQGNSA. This CDR3 reads CASSFYRDSYGYTF. Here the CDR3 DNA reads TGTGCCAGCAGCTTTTATCGGGACAGCTATGGCTACACCTTC.

Only a few counts were recorded for this clone. The rearrangement joins TRBV29-1 to TRBJ2-3, with 7 bases matching TRBD1. J was trimmed by 6 bases and V by 6 bases; bases with no gene match: 12. The CDR3 is made up of 14 amino acids. The germline V gene encodes CDR1 SQVTM and CDR2 ANQGSEA. The CDR3 sequence is CSVAPTGAGDTQYF. In DNA form, the CDR3 reads TGCAGCGTAGCACCTACAGGGGCGGGTGATACGCAGTATTTT.

As DNA, the CDR3 is TGTGCCAGCAGTGCCGACGATCAAAAAAACAGGGACGCATGGGGCTACGAGCAGTACTTC. Translating gives CASSADDQKNRDAWGYEQYF. The V gene is TRBV28, the J gene TRBJ2-5; a possible D gene is TRBD1 (6 bases). The DNA end is more similar to TRBJ2-7, so the J call may be wrong. This CDR3 has 20 residues. Germline V gene sequence: CDR1 MDHEN, CDR2 SYDVKM.

The chain links TRBV28 to TRBJ2-7, with TRBD2 matching 7 bases. The ends lost 6 bases at V and 6 bases at J; junction bases unmatched: 23. Germline CDR1 is MDHEN and CDR2 is SYDVKM. The CDR3 has 18 amino acids. The CDR3 nucleotides read TGTGCCAGCAGCATTACTAGCGCCGGGGGAGGTTTTAGGGGCGAGCAGTACTTC. Translated: CASSITSAGGGFRGEQYF.

The chain uses TRBV6-5 and TRBJ2-1, with TRBD2 as a possible D gene (7 bases). CDR1 and CDR2 from the germline V gene are MNHEY and SVGAGI. V lost 9 bases and J lost 8, with 23 bases in between. The CDR3 runs to 15 residues. In DNA form, the CDR3 reads TGTGCCAGTAGACCGGGTCTTGCGGGGGCCCATGAGCAGTTCTTC. Translation: CASRPGLAGAHEQFF.

The chain has TRBV7-9 and TRBJ2-3; perhaps TRBD2 as D (6 bases). The V gene's germline CDR1 is SEHNR and CDR2 FQNEAQ (reference sequence). Trimming removed 3 bases at V and 5 bases at J, with 15 bases between. The CDR3 is 15 residues long. CDR3 DNA: TGTGCCAGCAGCTTTGGTCGGGGGTGGGAAGATACGCAGTATTTT. Protein product: CASSFGRGWEDTQYF.

This clone was seen a few times. The J gene is TRBJ1-1, the V gene TRBV29-1, with D uncertain. The CDR3 has 15 residues. Trimming stripped 0 bases from V and 2 bases from J, with 13 bases between. The germline CDR1 and CDR2 sequences are SQVTM and ANQGSEA. CDR3 in DNA: TGCAGCGTTGAAGATCCGGAGGAGCCAAACACTGAAGCTTTCTTT. Amino acids: CSVEDPEEPNTEAFF.

In the case of this clone: The junction differs from germline at one of its ends, possibly a read error. Other DNA sequences within the sample encode an identical CDR3. The V gene is TRBV5-1, the J gene TRBJ2-2, with 7 nucleotides matching TRBD1. This CDR3 has 14 amino acids. Germline loops: CDR1 SGHRS, CDR2 YFSETQ. The CDR3 here is CATSPGGLTGELFF. The CDR3, as DNA: TGCGCCACCAGCCCAGGGGGTCTCACCGGGGAGCTGTTTTTT.

The V gene is TRBV9, the J gene TRBJ2-3; 7 bases fit TRBD2. The germline V gene has CDR1 SGDLS and CDR2 YYNGEE. The junction had 9 bases not matched to a gene; V was cut back by 1 base and J by 4 bases. The length of the CDR3 is 16 residues. The CDR3 sequence: CASSVLAAHTADTQYF. The CDR3 nucleotides are TGTGCCAGCAGCGTACTAGCGGCACACACAGCAGATACGCAGTATTTT.

The chain employs TRBV5-6 and TRBJ2-1; D perhaps matches TRBD1 (5 bases). This CDR3 region has 12 residues. Germline V CDR1 and CDR2: SGHDT, YYEEEE. V lost 5 bases to trimming and J lost 10 bases, with 13 bases between them. CDR3 amino acids: CASSPGIWEQFF. The CDR3 DNA is TGTGCCAGCAGTCCAGGGATCTGGGAGCAGTTCTTC. The full variable domain, its missing parts supplied by reference TRBV5-6 and TRBJ2-1, is DAGVTQSPTHLIKTRGQQVTLRCSPKSGHDTVSWYQQALGQGPQFIFQYYEEEERQRGNFPDRFSGHQFPNYSSELNVNALLLGDSALYLCASSPGIWEQFFGPGTRLTVL.

CDR3 protein: CASSYERTDTQYF. In DNA, the CDR3 is TGTGCCAGCAGTTACGAACGGACAGATACGCAGTATTTT. The chain recombines TRBV6-5 with TRBJ2-3; D gene unclear. This CDR3 contains 13 residues. V was trimmed by 2 bases and J by 3 bases, leaving 6 bases between them. The germline V gene encodes CDR1 MNHEY and CDR2 SVGAGI.

J is TRBJ1-5 and V is TRBV10-3; tentative D call: TRBD1 (6 bases). This CDR3 contains 15 residues. V lost 4 bases to trimming and J lost 4 bases, with 14 bases between them. Germline V CDR1 and CDR2: ENHRY, SYGVKD. The CDR3 loop is CAISVGTGLNQPQHF. CDR3 sequence (DNA): TGTGCCATCAGTGTCGGCACAGGGCTTAATCAGCCCCAGCATTTT.

This chain uses TRBV28 with TRBJ1-2; D not certain. V lost 5 bases and J lost 2, with 12 bases in between. This CDR3 comprises 14 residues. In germline, CDR1 is MDHEN, CDR2 SYDVKM. In DNA form, the CDR3 reads TGTGCCAGCAGTATTCCGGGAGAGAACTATGGCTACACCTTC. It yields the protein CASSIPGENYGYTF.

This chain links TRBV5-1 with TRBJ2-1; 11 bases agree with TRBD1. The CDR3 sequence is 15 residues long. CDR1 and CDR2 (germline): SGHRS, YFSETQ. The ends lost 4 bases at V and 8 bases at J; junction bases unmatched: 8. CDR3 DNA: TGCGCCAGCAGCGCCGGGACAGGGGGTGGTTATGAGCAGTTCTTC. Translation: CASSAGTGGGYEQFF.

V gene TRBV27 combines with J gene TRBJ2-5; 7 nucleotides agree with TRBD2. The J call is doubtful: the DNA matches TRBJ2-7 better. This CDR3 region has 17 residues. Per germline, CDR1 MNHEY and CDR2 SMNVEV (reference sequence). The CDR3 reads CASSSTLLADRAYEQYF. The CDR3, as DNA: TGTGCCAGCAGTTCAACTCTTCTAGCGGACCGAGCCTACGAGCAGTACTTC.

The chain links TRBV15 to TRBJ2-6, with D possibly being TRBD1 (5 bases). The ends were cut back, 0 bases at V and 0 bases at J, with 9 bases in the middle. The CDR3 consists of 17 residues. CDR1 and CDR2 (germline): LNHNV, YYDKDF (reference sequence). This CDR3 is CATSREGPVSGANVLTF. The CDR3 DNA reads TGTGCCACCAGCAGAGAGGGGCCAGTCTCTGGGGCCAACGTCCTGACTTTC.

V and J are TRBV5-5 and TRBJ1-6, with unresolved D. This CDR3 is 14 amino acids long. Trimming left V 2 bases short and J 10 bases short, with 13 bases between. Germline lookup yields CDR1 SGHKS and CDR2 YYEKEE (reference sequence). The CDR3 region is CASSFAGGESPLHF. CDR3 sequence (DNA): TGTGCCAGCAGCTTCGCAGGAGGAGAGTCACCCCTCCACTTT.

This sequence joins TRBV14 and TRBJ1-2; unclear D gene. V lost 4 bases and J 2 bases, leaving 14 bases between the germline ends. This CDR3 is 15 amino acids long. Per germline, CDR1 SGHDN and CDR2 FVKESK. The CDR3 DNA reads TGTGCCAGCAGCCCCCTAGACCGCGAAAACTATGGCTACACCTTC. Translation gives CASSPLDRENYGYTF.

Only one count was recorded for this clone. The CDR3 sequence is CASSFSGRDEQYF. The CDR3 DNA is TGTGCCAGCAGCTTCAGCGGGAGGGACGAGCAGTACTTC. The V call is TRBV5-4, the J call TRBJ2-7; 10 bases match TRBD2. The ends lost 2 bases at V and 5 bases at J; junction bases unmatched: 1. Looked up from germline, CDR1 is SGHNT and CDR2 is YYREEE (reference sequence). The CDR3 is made up of 13 amino acids.

The genes are TRBV19 and TRBJ2-7, with 11 bases aligning to TRBD2. The germline gives CDR1 LNHDA, CDR2 SQIVND (reference sequence). The length of the CDR3 is 17 residues. V was pared by 5 bases and J by 2 bases, with 11 bases of the junction left unmatched. The CDR3 DNA is TGTGCCAGTAGTCGGGGCGGGACTAGCGGTTTTACCTACGAGCAGTACTTC. Translated, it gives CASSRGGTSGFTYEQYF. Based on the CDR3 plus reference TRBV19 and TRBJ2-7, the full variable domain is DGGITQSPKYLFRKEGQNVTLSCEQNLNHDAMYWYRQDPGQGLRLIYYSQIVNDFQKGDIAEGYSVSREKKESFPLTVTSAQKNPTAFYLCASSRGGTSGFTYEQYFGPGTRLTVT.

There are a few counts of this clone. The chain couples TRBV6-5 to TRBJ2-2; 9 nucleotides line up with TRBD2. Germline V lookup: CDR1 MNHEY, CDR2 SVGAGI. CDR3 length: 16 residues. The V segment lost 2 bases and the J segment 2 bases; nucleotides outside the gene matches: 3. CDR3 bases: TGTGCCAGCAGTTACAACCTAGCGGGAAACACCGGGGAGCTGTTTTTT. Protein: CASSYNLAGNTGELFF.

The V call is TRBV5-4, the J call TRBJ2-3; TRBD2 matches 16 bases. Germline CDR1 is SGHNT and CDR2 is YYREEE (reference sequence). The CDR3 length is 19 residues. Trimming removed 3 bases from V and 3 bases from J; junction bases left unmatched: 10. This chain's CDR3 is CASSSPGTSGRGPTDTQYF. CDR3 DNA sequence: TGTGCCAGCAGCTCCCCCGGGACTAGCGGGAGGGGGCCTACAGATACGCAGTATTTT.

The chain recombines TRBV27 with TRBJ2-7; weak D call: TRBD2 (7 bases). The V end lost 9 bases, the J end lost 5 bases, and 20 bases lay between the germline ends. Germline assignment: CDR1 MNHEY and CDR2 SMNVEV (reference sequence). The CDR3 has 14 amino acids. In DNA form, the CDR3 reads TGTGCCAGTTCGCTAGGGGGGGTGCTGGACGAGCAGTACTTC. It yields the protein CASSLGGVLDEQYF.

This clone occurred a few times. V is TRBV5-1 and J is TRBJ2-2, with TRBD1 matching over 9 bases. Looked up from germline, CDR1 is SGHRS and CDR2 is YFSETQ. V was pared by 7 bases and J by 3 bases, with 1 base of the junction left unmatched. The CDR3 is 13 residues long. The CDR3 bases are TGCGCCAGCCGGGACAGGGACACCGGGGAGCTGTTTTTT. It specifies CASRDRDTGELFF.

This sequence joins TRBV27 and TRBJ2-1; 15 bases fit TRBD2. J lost 2 bases, V lost 4 bases, and 12 bases had no gene match. The germline V gene encodes CDR1 MNHEY and CDR2 SMNVEV (reference sequence). This CDR3 is built from 20 residues. CDR3 sequence reads: CASSSPRTSGRALPYNEQFF. CDR3 coding DNA: TGTGCCAGCAGTTCCCCCCGGACTAGCGGGAGGGCCCTCCCCTACAATGAGCAGTTCTTC.

This clone appeared a single time. The rearrangement joins TRBV9 to TRBJ2-1, with 11 bases identical to TRBD2. The germline V gene has CDR1 SGDLS and CDR2 YYNGEE. CDR3 size: 14 residues. Trimming at V came to 5 bases and at J to 5 bases, leaving 3 bases not matched to a gene. The CDR3 DNA sequence: TGTGCCAGCAGTACTAGCGGGAGCCACAATGAGCAGTTCTTC. It translates to CASSTSGSHNEQFF.

CDR3 coding DNA: TGTGCCAGCAGCCCGGGGGGTCCTAGACAGAGCTTCTCCTACGAGCAGTACTTC. Translated, it gives CASSPGGPRQSFSYEQYF. The chain carries TRBV27 and TRBJ2-7; TRBD2 matches 7 bases. This CDR3 is built from 18 residues. Germline V gene sequence: CDR1 MNHEY, CDR2 SMNVEV (reference sequence). The trim removed 6 bases at V and 0 bases at J, leaving 17 bases unmatched.

The rearrangement uses TRBV9 and TRBJ2-5; a possible D gene is TRBD1 (6 bases). The CDR3 is 16 amino acids. Germline-derived CDR1 and CDR2 are SGDLS and YYNGEE. Trimming shortened V by 4 bases and J by 2 bases, and 18 bases separated the two germline ends. Written as DNA, the CDR3 is TGTGCCAGCAGCTTCCGGGACACAAGAACGCAAGAGACCCAGTACTTC. Amino acids: CASSFRDTRTQETQYF.

The chain employs TRBV7-9 and TRBJ2-1, with 9 positions matching TRBD2. The CDR3 spans 16 residues. CDR1 and CDR2 (germline): SEHNR, FQNEAQ (reference sequence). V lost 8 bases, J lost 4 bases, and 12 bases stayed unmatched. CDR3 residues: CASGRIAGAPYNEQFF. In DNA form, the CDR3 reads TGTGCCAGCGGCAGGATAGCGGGAGCCCCATACAATGAGCAGTTCTTC.